This T cell receptor beta chain was sequenced in a study of shared clonotypes between healthy human individuals. TCRdb's copy holds only in-frame clones and misses some; the assay was immunoSEQ multiplex PCR. Of some 530,000 clones listed, around 73% are singletons. Trimming shortened V by 1 base and J by 6 bases, and 19 bases separated the two germline ends. Germline values: CDR1 SGHRS, CDR2 YFSETQ. The CDR3 covers 16 residues. There are a few counts of this clone. V and J are TRBV5-1 and TRBJ1-2; D perhaps matches TRBD1 (6 bases). This TCR derives from a middle-aged woman in good health. Some clones in this sample may be carry-over from other donors' samples. Specimen: PBMCs. In nucleotides, the CDR3 is TGCGCCAGCAGCTTGTGGGCTCGCGGGGGCCAGGATGGCTACACCTTC. Amino acid sequence: CASSLWARGGQDGYTF.